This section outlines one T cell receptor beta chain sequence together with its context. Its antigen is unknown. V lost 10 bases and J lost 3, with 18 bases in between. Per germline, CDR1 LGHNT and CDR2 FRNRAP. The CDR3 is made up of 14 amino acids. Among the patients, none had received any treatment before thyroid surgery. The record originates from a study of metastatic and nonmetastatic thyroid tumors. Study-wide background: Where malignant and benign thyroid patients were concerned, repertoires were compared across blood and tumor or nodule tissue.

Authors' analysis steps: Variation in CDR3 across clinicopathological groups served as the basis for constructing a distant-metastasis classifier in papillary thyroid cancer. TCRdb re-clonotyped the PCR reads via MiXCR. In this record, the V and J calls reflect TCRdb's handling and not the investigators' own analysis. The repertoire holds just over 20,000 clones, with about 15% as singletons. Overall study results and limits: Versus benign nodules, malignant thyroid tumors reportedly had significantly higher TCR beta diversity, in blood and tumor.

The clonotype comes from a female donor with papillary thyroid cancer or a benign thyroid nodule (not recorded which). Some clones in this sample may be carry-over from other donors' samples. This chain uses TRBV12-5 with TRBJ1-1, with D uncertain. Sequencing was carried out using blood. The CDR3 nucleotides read TGTGCTATTTCCTTGGGGTTCAGTTACACTGAAGCTTTCTTT. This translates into CAISLGFSYTEAFF.